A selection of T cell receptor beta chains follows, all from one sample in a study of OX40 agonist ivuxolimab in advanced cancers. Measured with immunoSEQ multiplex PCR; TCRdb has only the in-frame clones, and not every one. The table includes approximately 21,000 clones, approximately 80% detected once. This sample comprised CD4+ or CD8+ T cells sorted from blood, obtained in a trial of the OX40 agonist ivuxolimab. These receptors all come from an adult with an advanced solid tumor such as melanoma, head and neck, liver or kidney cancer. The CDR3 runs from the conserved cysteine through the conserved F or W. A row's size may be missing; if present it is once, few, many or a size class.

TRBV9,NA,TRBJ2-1,CASSITLSGTGEQFF
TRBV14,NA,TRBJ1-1,CASSQDMGSFRLNTEAFF
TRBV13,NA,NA,CASSETGGFYEQYF
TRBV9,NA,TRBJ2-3,CASSVDPGLAARTDTQYF
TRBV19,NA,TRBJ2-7,CASSITGSGEQYF
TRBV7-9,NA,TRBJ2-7,CASSLFEGDTYEQYF
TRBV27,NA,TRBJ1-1,CASGSQGSNTEAFF
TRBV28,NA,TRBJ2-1,CASTLDGSLYNEQFF
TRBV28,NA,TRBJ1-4,CASSLRDGNEKLFF
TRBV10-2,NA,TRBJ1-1,CASSETGMGTEAFF
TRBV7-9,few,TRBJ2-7,CASSFRDTSYEQYF
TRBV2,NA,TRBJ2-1,CASRDASGSVDEQFF
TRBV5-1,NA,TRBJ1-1,CASSPVRRANNEAFF